The 29 T cell receptor beta chains reported below all come from one sample, sequenced in a study of cytomegalovirus exposure and HLA in healthy donors. PCR amplification relied on 60 Vbeta primers (plus 13 Jbeta primers). The data were produced by immunoSEQ multiplex PCR, yet TCRdb's version contains in-frame clones alone and is incomplete. The sample yields about 150,000 clones, roughly 65% seen once. The material sequenced was PBMCs. Source of these receptors: a man between 60 and 70 years old in good health and CMV-seronegative.

This clone was counted a few times. J is TRBJ2-5 and V is TRBV28; maybe TRBD2 (6 bases). V lost 5 bases and J 3 bases, leaving 10 bases between the germline ends. From germline, CDR1 is MDHEN and CDR2 SYDVKM. This CDR3 is built from 13 residues. Written as DNA, the CDR3 is TGTGCCAGCAGTCCCGGACTAAAAGAGACCCAGTACTTC. Its translation is CASSPGLKETQYF.

The rearrangement joins TRBV6-5 to TRBJ2-2, with D perhaps matching TRBD1 (6 bases). Per germline, CDR1 MNHEY and CDR2 SVGAGI. V gave up 6 bases and J gave up 2 bases, with 10 bases separating them. The CDR3 length is 14 residues. CDR3 sequence reads: CASRPDSNTGELFF. CDR3 DNA sequence: TGTGCCAGCAGACCGGACAGTAACACCGGGGAGCTGTTTTTT.

This chain links TRBV5-1 with TRBJ2-5; TRBD1 aligns across 9 bases. V shed 1 base and J 1 base; nucleotides not matched to a gene: 5. This CDR3 is 16 amino acids long. Germline lookup yields CDR1 SGHRS and CDR2 YFSETQ. As DNA, the CDR3 is TGCGCCAGCAGCTTGTTCGGGACAGGGTCCCAAGAGACCCAGTACTTC. Translating gives CASSLFGTGSQETQYF.

This chain links TRBV7-2 with TRBJ1-4, with D perhaps TRBD1 (6 bases). Germline CDR1 and CDR2: SGHTA and FQGNSA. V lost 4 bases, J lost 5 bases, and 14 bases lay in between. The CDR3 has 15 amino acids. CDR3 in DNA: TGTGCCAGCAGCTATGGACAGTTCATGAATGAAAAACTGTTTTTT. This sequence encodes CASSYGQFMNEKLFF. Together with reference TRBV7-2 and TRBJ1-4, the CDR3 gives the full variable domain: GAGVSQSPSNKVTEKGKDVELRCDPISGHTALYWYRQSLGQGLEFLIYFQGNSAPDKSGLPSDRFSAERTGGSVSTLTIQRTQQEDSAVYLCASSYGQFMNEKLFFGSGTQLSVL.

The V gene is TRBV7-9, the J gene TRBJ2-1, with 9 positions matching TRBD2. Unmatched junction bases numbered 5, after V lost 1 base and J lost 4 bases. Germline V CDR1 and CDR2: SEHNR, FQNEAQ (reference sequence). The CDR3 runs 16 residues. The CDR3 reads CASSLDHTSGYNEQFF. Written as DNA, the CDR3 is TGTGCCAGCAGCTTAGATCACACTAGCGGGTACAATGAGCAGTTCTTC.

V usage is TRBV5-6 and J usage is TRBJ1-5; 7 bases are a match to TRBD1. V trimming: 1 base; J trimming: 5 bases; junction bases outside the gene matches: 9. This CDR3 is 16 amino acids long. Germline V lookup: CDR1 SGHDT, CDR2 YYEEEE. The CDR3 DNA is TGTGCCAGCAGCTTGTCCACAGGGGCGAGAGATCAGCCCCAGCATTTT. Translated: CASSLSTGARDQPQHF.

This clone showed up just a few times. This chain connects TRBV5-1 to TRBJ2-3; no clear D. Trimming left V 2 bases short and J 1 base short, with 17 bases between. The germline V gene encodes CDR1 SGHRS and CDR2 YFSETQ. The CDR3 runs 17 residues. CDR3 coding DNA: TGCGCCAGCAGCTTTGTACCTGGAGTTTCCCGCACAGATACGCAGTATTTT. Translated: CASSFVPGVSRTDTQYF.

The chain combines TRBV18 with TRBJ2-7; D uncertain. The germline CDR1 and CDR2 sequences are KGHSH and LQKENI. CDR3 length: 16 residues. Trimming left V 2 bases short and J 3 bases short, with 17 bases between. CDR3 amino acids: CASSPRWQVRNYEQYF. The CDR3 DNA follows: TGTGCCAGCTCACCAAGGTGGCAGGTCAGGAACTACGAGCAGTACTTC.

This chain uses TRBV6-6 with TRBJ1-1; 7 bases fit TRBD1. The J segment lost 5 bases and the V segment lost 7 bases, leaving 10 bases of the junction unmatched. This CDR3 contains 14 residues. From germline, CDR1 is MNHNY and CDR2 SVGAGI (reference sequence). CDR3 sequence reads: CASTRPGGLTEAFF. The CDR3 DNA follows: TGTGCCAGCACCCGGCCAGGGGGGCTTACTGAAGCTTTCTTT.

In this sample, this clone turned up a few times. The V and J genes are TRBV9 and TRBJ2-7; a possible D gene is TRBD2 (6 bases). Germline V gene lookup returns CDR1 SGDLS and CDR2 YYNGEE. The germline V and J ends were trimmed by 4 bases and 1 base, with 12 bases remaining between them. The CDR3 sequence is 14 residues long. CDR3 coding DNA: TGTGCCAGCAGCCGCGGGACGGCGTCCTACGAGCAGTACTTC. Its translation: CASSRGTASYEQYF. The complete variable domain, with remaining parts taken from reference TRBV9 and TRBJ2-7, reads DSGVTQTPKHLITATGQRVTLRCSPRSGDLSVYWYQQSLDQGLQFLIQYYNGEERAKGNILERFSAQQFPDLHSELNLSSLELGDSALYFCASSRGTASYEQYFGPGTRLTVT.

The chain is built from TRBV28 and TRBJ1-2; D is undetermined. This CDR3 has 13 amino acids. CDR1 and CDR2 (germline): MDHEN, SYDVKM. Trimming left V 5 bases short and J 2 bases short, with 9 bases between. The CDR3 DNA is TGTGCCAGCAGTCAAGCGGGAAACTATGGCTACACCTTC. Its protein is CASSQAGNYGYTF.

The chain combines TRBV5-1 with TRBJ1-6, with D perhaps matching TRBD1 (5 bases). CDR1 and CDR2 from the germline V gene are SGHRS and YFSETQ. This CDR3 spans 15 amino acids. The V gene lost 1 base and the J gene lost 7 bases, with 12 bases spanning the gap. The DNA for the CDR3 is TGCGCCAGCAGCTTGTCAGGGTCCGAAAATTCACCCCTCCACTTT. It encodes CASSLSGSENSPLHF.

This clone was found a few times. V and J are TRBV7-8 and TRBJ2-5; 12 bases line up with TRBD2. This CDR3 is built from 18 residues. The J segment lost 2 bases and the V segment lost 6 bases, leaving 13 bases of the junction unmatched. CDR1 is SGHVS, CDR2 FQNEAQ, per germline. CDR3 in DNA: TGTGCCAGCAGACCTGGACTAGCGGGATCCGTTCTTCAAGAGACCCAGTACTTC. Its translation: CASRPGLAGSVLQETQYF. Full variable domain (remainder filled in from reference TRBV7-8 and TRBJ2-5): GAGVSQSPRYKVAKRGQDVALRCDPISGHVSLFWYQQALGQGPEFLTYFQNEAQLDKSGLPSDRFFAERPEGSVSTLKIQRTQQEDSAVYLCASRPGLAGSVLQETQYFGPGTRLLVL.

The V and J genes are TRBV7-2 and TRBJ2-7; TRBD1 matches 8 bases. The germline V gene encodes CDR1 SGHTA and CDR2 FQGNSA. Unmatched junction bases numbered 6, after V lost 5 bases and J lost 3 bases. The CDR3 has 14 amino acids. CDR3 loop: CASSVNTGGYEQYF. CDR3 nucleotides: TGTGCCAGCAGCGTTAATACAGGGGGCTACGAGCAGTACTTC. The variable domain in full, with the rest retrieved from reference TRBV7-2 and TRBJ2-7, is GAGVSQSPSNKVTEKGKDVELRCDPISGHTALYWYRQSLGQGLEFLIYFQGNSAPDKSGLPSDRFSAERTGGSVSTLTIQRTQQEDSAVYLCASSVNTGGYEQYFGPGTRLTVT.

The chain joins TRBV7-2 to TRBJ2-7, with 8 bases aligning to TRBD1. The CDR3 is 14 amino acids. Trimming at V came to 6 bases and at J to 6 bases, leaving 10 bases not matched to a gene. Germline loops: CDR1 SGHTA, CDR2 FQGNSA. The CDR3 DNA sequence: TGTGCCAGCAGGCCTAGACAGGGGTCGGGCGAGCAGTACTTC. This encodes CASRPRQGSGEQYF.

The rearrangement uses TRBV27 and TRBJ2-7, with TRBD2 identical over 8 bases. This CDR3 has 18 residues. Germline CDR1 is MNHEY and CDR2 is SMNVEV (reference sequence). The J segment lost 7 bases and the V segment lost 0 bases, leaving 17 bases of the junction unmatched. CDR3 sequence reads: CASSLSSPLGGRTLEQYF. CDR3 DNA sequence: TGTGCCAGCAGTTTATCATCCCCCTTGGGCGGGAGGACCTTGGAGCAGTACTTC.

The chain is built from TRBV29-1 and TRBJ1-1, with TRBD1 matching 8 bases. V was clipped by 4 bases and J by 3 bases; unmatched bases: 4. CDR1 and CDR2 (germline): SQVTM, ANQGSEA. The CDR3 is made up of 13 amino acids. CDR3 loop: CSVARGRDTEAFF. DNA for the CDR3: TGCAGCGTTGCCAGGGGGCGAGACACTGAAGCTTTCTTT.

This clone was found a few times. The chain couples TRBV30 to TRBJ1-1, with 9 bases aligning to TRBD1. The CDR3 runs to 14 residues. J was trimmed by 1 base and V by 5 bases; bases with no gene match: 5. CDR1 and CDR2 from the germline V gene are GTSNPN and SVGIG (reference sequence). The CDR3 reads CAWGAGQGNTEAFF. The CDR3 DNA reads TGTGCCTGGGGGGCGGGACAGGGGAACACTGAAGCTTTCTTT.

The rearrangement links TRBV29-1 to TRBJ1-5; TRBD1 matches 8 bases. J lost 5 bases, V lost 6 bases, and 6 bases had no gene match. This CDR3 is 13 amino acids long. Looked up from germline, CDR1 is SQVTM and CDR2 is ANQGSEA. DNA of the CDR3: TGCAGCGTACGGACAGGGCATGATCAGCCCCAGCATTTT. Protein product: CSVRTGHDQPQHF.

This chain uses TRBV7-2 with TRBJ2-3; D may be TRBD2 (5 bases). The germline V gene encodes CDR1 SGHTA and CDR2 FQGNSA. Trimming cost V 5 bases and J 0 bases, with 9 bases left between them. The length of the CDR3 is 14 residues. The CDR3 is CASSATRSTDTQYF. The DNA for the CDR3 is TGTGCCAGCAGCGCAACTAGGAGCACAGATACGCAGTATTTT.

The chain carries TRBV28 and TRBJ2-7; 8 nucleotides line up with TRBD2. Unmatched junction bases numbered 11, after V lost 7 bases and J lost 6 bases. Germline loops: CDR1 MDHEN, CDR2 SYDVKM. The CDR3 length is 14 residues. Here the CDR3 DNA reads TGTGCCAGCAACTCCCCAGCGGGAGAAGTCGAGCAGTACTTC. Its translation is CASNSPAGEVEQYF. Full variable domain (missing parts from reference TRBV28 and TRBJ2-7): DVKVTQSSRYLVKRTGEKVFLECVQDMDHENMFWYRQDPGLGLRLIYFSYDVKMKEKGDIPEGYSVSREKKERFSLILESASTNQTSMYLCASNSPAGEVEQYFGPGTRLTVT.

V is TRBV9 and J is TRBJ1-5, with D unresolved. CDR1 SGDLS and CDR2 YYNGEE come from the germline V gene. With 0 bases removed from V and 6 bases from J, the gap between germline ends came to 10 bases. This CDR3 has 14 amino acids. The DNA of the CDR3 is TGTGCCAGCAGCGTAGCGGGAGGAACTCAGCCCCAGCATTTT. This gives the protein CASSVAGGTQPQHF.

V usage is TRBV7-2 and J usage is TRBJ1-2; possibly TRBD1 for D (6 bases). Trimming left V 1 base short and J 7 bases short, with 10 bases between. Germline lookup yields CDR1 SGHTA and CDR2 FQGNSA. This CDR3 contains 13 residues. CDR3 in amino acids: CASSLGRGRGYTF. CDR3 sequence (DNA): TGTGCCAGCAGCTTAGGCAGGGGTCGTGGCTACACCTTC.

This chain connects TRBV6-1 to TRBJ1-3; D remains ambiguous. In germline, CDR1 is MNHNS, CDR2 SASEGT. V lost 8 bases and J lost 2, with 16 bases in between. The CDR3 covers 15 residues. The CDR3 reads CASSVSRDAGNTIYF. The CDR3 DNA follows: TGTGCCAGCTCAGTGTCGAGGGATGCTGGAAACACCATATATTTT.

V usage is TRBV10-3 and J usage is TRBJ2-6, with a tentative D call TRBD2 (5 bases). V was trimmed by 0 bases and J by 2 bases, leaving 5 bases between them. CDR3 length equals 15 residues. From germline, CDR1 is ENHRY and CDR2 SYGVKD. CDR3 bases: TGTGCCATCAGTGAGTCCGGGACTGGGGCCAACGTCCTGACTTTC. It yields the protein CAISESGTGANVLTF.

This clone was recorded only once. V usage is TRBV19 and J usage is TRBJ2-1, with D possibly TRBD2 on 5 matching bases. Germline V CDR1 and CDR2: LNHDA, SQIVND (reference sequence). The V and J ends lost 4 bases and 12 bases respectively, with 16 bases between them. The CDR3 has 13 amino acids. The CDR3 region is CASSSLGGAGQFF. CDR3 nucleotides: TGTGCCAGTAGTAGCTTGGGCGGCGCGGGGCAGTTCTTC.

This clone has a handful of counts. The V gene is TRBV7-7, the J gene TRBJ2-5, with a weak D call TRBD2 (5 bases). Germline loops: CDR1 SSHAT, CDR2 FNYEAQ (reference sequence). This CDR3 is built from 15 residues. Trimming removed 5 bases from V and 0 bases from J, with 13 bases in between. The CDR3 DNA reads as TGTGCCAGCAGCCTGAGCGGAATGTACCAAGAGACCCAGTACTTC. Protein: CASSLSGMYQETQYF. Filled out from reference TRBV7-7 and TRBJ2-5, the complete variable domain reads GAGVSQSPRYKVTKRGQDVTLRCDPISSHATLYWYQQALGQGPEFLTYFNYEAQPDKSGLPSDRFSAERPEGSISTLTIQRTEQRDSAMYRCASSLSGMYQETQYFGPGTRLLVL.

V is TRBV7-9 and J is TRBJ2-1, with 8 nucleotides matching TRBD1. CDR1 and CDR2 from the germline V gene are SEHNR and FQNEAQ (reference sequence). There are 15 residues in the CDR3. V lost 0 bases, J lost 7 bases, and 5 bases stayed unmatched. In DNA, the CDR3 is TGTGCCAGCAGCTTAGCCGAACAGGGGGTGAATGAGCAGTTCTTC. Its protein is CASSLAEQGVNEQFF.

This clone was counted only a few times. This sequence joins TRBV5-1 and TRBJ1-1; weak D call: TRBD1 (6 bases). Germline V CDR1 and CDR2: SGHRS, YFSETQ. Trimming left V 1 base short and J 3 bases short, with 10 bases between. This CDR3 region has 14 residues. CDR3 amino acids: CASSLTGTDTEAFF. The CDR3 DNA sequence: TGCGCCAGCAGCTTGACAGGGACCGACACTGAAGCTTTCTTT.